What follows describes a single T cell receptor beta chain. This entry comes from a study of T-cell reconstitution after alpha-beta-depleted transplantation in children. Preparation of the TCRbeta library involved a method that used unique molecular identifiers. TCRdb reanalysed the PCR reads using MiXCR and keeps one entry per CDR3 protein. The repertoire holds about 640,000 distinct CDR3 sequences, with around a sixth as singletons. CDR3 length: 13 residues. CDR1 SEHNR and CDR2 FQNEAQ come from the germline V gene (reference sequence). The ends lost 6 bases at V and 7 bases at J; junction bases unmatched: 8.

This specimen consisted of PBMCs from the stem cell graft donor, obtained from the stem cell graft. This sequence originates from a human donor who donated a stem cell graft to a child with acute myeloid leukemia. This rearrangement joins TRBV7-9 to TRBJ1-2; 7 bases match TRBD1. CDR3 nucleotide sequence: TGTGCCAGCAGACTTAGAACAGGGGCTGGCTACACCTTC. Translation gives CASRLRTGAGYTF.